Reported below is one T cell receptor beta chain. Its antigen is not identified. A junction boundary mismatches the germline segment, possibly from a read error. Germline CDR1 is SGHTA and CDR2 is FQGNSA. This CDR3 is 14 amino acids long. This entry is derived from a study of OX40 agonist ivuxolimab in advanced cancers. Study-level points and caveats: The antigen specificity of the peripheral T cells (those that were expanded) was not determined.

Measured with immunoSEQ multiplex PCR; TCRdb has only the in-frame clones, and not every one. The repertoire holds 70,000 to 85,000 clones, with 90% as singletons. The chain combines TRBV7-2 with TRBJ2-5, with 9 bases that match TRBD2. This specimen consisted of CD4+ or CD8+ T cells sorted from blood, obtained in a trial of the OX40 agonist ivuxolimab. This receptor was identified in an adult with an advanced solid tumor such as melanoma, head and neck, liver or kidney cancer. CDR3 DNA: TGTGCCAGCAGCATAGCGGGAGCGTCGGAGACCCAGTACTTC. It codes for CASSIAGASETQYF.